The 23 T cell receptor beta chains below all came from one sample that was sequenced in a study of cytomegalovirus exposure and HLA in healthy donors. Both 60 Vbeta primers and 13 Jbeta primers went into the PCR. This table comes from immunoSEQ multiplex PCR, and its TCRdb copy is limited to in-frame clones, with some not included. The repertoire includes roughly 130,000 clones, 74% of them detected once, and around 4.1% sits in the top ten. The sequenced sample was PBMCs. Source of these receptors: a man aged 18 to 30 in good health and CMV-seropositive.

V and J are TRBV30 and TRBJ2-5, with a possible D match to TRBD2 (5 bases). The CDR3 has 13 amino acids. CDR1 is GTSNPN, CDR2 SVGIG, per germline (reference sequence). Trimming left V 0 bases short and J 5 bases short, with 10 bases between. CDR3 protein: CAWSVVPGETQYF. DNA for the CDR3: TGTGCCTGGAGTGTAGTCCCGGGGGAGACCCAGTACTTC.

The chain combines TRBV28 with TRBJ2-7, with 11 positions matching TRBD2. The ends lost 5 bases at V and 6 bases at J; junction bases unmatched: 9. CDR1 and CDR2 (germline): MDHEN, SYDVKM. This CDR3 contains 15 residues. CDR3 amino acids: CASSPQLAGGSEQYF. The CDR3 DNA is TGTGCCAGCAGTCCCCAGCTAGCGGGAGGTAGCGAGCAGTACTTC.

The chain joins TRBV6-1 to TRBJ2-7; maybe TRBD1 (6 bases). V lost 4 bases and J lost 2, with 12 bases in between. This CDR3 has 14 amino acids. Germline CDR1 reads MNHNS; CDR2 reads SASEGT. CDR3 in DNA: TGTGCCAGCAGTGCCTCGACAGGACCCTACGAGCAGTACTTC. Residues: CASSASTGPYEQYF.

The chain recombines TRBV7-9 with TRBJ2-3, with 8 bases matching TRBD1. The CDR3 runs 15 residues. From germline, CDR1 is SEHNR and CDR2 FQNEAQ (reference sequence). V gave up 1 base and J gave up 2 bases; unmatched junction bases: 2. For the CDR3, the DNA is TGTGCCAGCAGCTTAGGGACAGGGCACACAGATACGCAGTATTTT. It specifies CASSLGTGHTDTQYF.

The chain couples TRBV7-2 to TRBJ2-7; the match to TRBD2 covers 9 bases. Germline CDR1 reads SGHTA; CDR2 reads FQGNSA. The CDR3 totals 14 residues. Trimming cost V 3 bases and J 4 bases; bases outside gene matches: 4. CDR3 DNA sequence: TGTGCCAGCAGCTTGGGCGGGGGGGCTTACGAGCAGTACTTC. It is translated as CASSLGGGAYEQYF.

CDR3 bases: TGTGCCAGCAGCCTCCGGGGGAAATCTGGGGCCAACGTCCTGACTTTC. It encodes CASSLRGKSGANVLTF. V is TRBV7-9 and J is TRBJ2-6; maybe TRBD2 (6 bases). In germline, CDR1 is SEHNR, CDR2 FQNEAQ (reference sequence). V shed 5 bases and J shed 1 base, with 12 bases lying between them. The length of the CDR3 is 16 residues.

The chain links TRBV10-2 to TRBJ2-2; no clear D. Trimming took 3 bases from V and 5 from J, leaving 7 bases between them. The CDR3 totals 13 residues. Germline V gene sequence: CDR1 WSHSY, CDR2 SAAADI. The CDR3 sequence is CASSDRVTGELFF. The CDR3 bases are TGCGCCAGCAGTGATCGGGTAACCGGGGAGCTGTTTTTT.

The genes are TRBV6-5 and TRBJ1-6; the match to TRBD1 covers 8 bases. CDR1 is MNHEY, CDR2 SVGAGI, per germline. V lost 5 bases, J lost 6 bases, and 6 bases stayed unmatched. CDR3 size: 15 residues. The DNA for the CDR3 is TGTGCCAGCAGTATACGGACAGGGACTAATTCACCCCTCCACTTT. Residues: CASSIRTGTNSPLHF.

This clone was seen at least ten times. This chain connects TRBV6-6 to TRBJ2-1; D remains ambiguous. V dropped 7 bases and J dropped 8 bases, with 9 bases sitting between them. The CDR3 is 11 residues long. Per the germline V gene, CDR1 is MNHNY and CDR2 is SVGAGI (reference sequence). The CDR3 reads CASTQMDEQFF. CDR3 DNA: TGTGCCAGCACCCAGATGGATGAGCAGTTCTTC.

The V call is TRBV11-2, the J call TRBJ2-7, with 7 nucleotides matching TRBD1. In germline, CDR1 is SGHAT, CDR2 FQNNGV. CDR3 length: 14 residues. V gave up 4 bases and J gave up 3 bases; unmatched junction bases: 6. The CDR3 reads CASSYRQGRYEQYF. CDR3 nucleotide sequence: TGTGCCAGCAGCTATCGACAGGGCCGCTACGAGCAGTACTTC.

The J gene is TRBJ2-7, the V gene TRBV7-9, with 11 bases identical to TRBD2. Germline CDR1 SEHNR, CDR2 FQNEAQ (reference sequence). This CDR3 spans 15 amino acids. V was pared by 5 bases and J by 3 bases, with 6 bases of the junction left unmatched. CDR3 coding DNA: TGTGCCAGCAGCCCACTAGCGGGGGACTTCTACGAGCAGTACTTC. Its translation is CASSPLAGDFYEQYF.

The chain uses TRBV7-3 and TRBJ2-1; TRBD1 matches at 9 bases. The ends lost 5 bases at V and 6 bases at J; junction bases unmatched: 2. The CDR3 spans 13 residues. Germline V CDR1 and CDR2: SGHTA, FQGTGA. In DNA, the CDR3 is TGTGCCAGCAGCCTGGGACAGGGCAATGAGCAGTTCTTC. It translates to CASSLGQGNEQFF.

This clone was counted between two and nine times. The chain carries TRBV19 and TRBJ1-6; D remains unclear. Trimming took off 2 bases at V and 1 base at J, with 9 bases between the two ends. There are 16 residues in the CDR3. The germline gives CDR1 LNHDA, CDR2 SQIVND (reference sequence). The CDR3 DNA is TGTGCCAGTAGTATAACGACACCGTCCTATAATTCACCCCTCCACTTT. Protein product: CASSITTPSYNSPLHF.

To note about this clone: Sequence at one end of the junction differs from germline and may be a read error. This chain connects TRBV7-2 to TRBJ2-7; D gene unclear. CDR3 size: 10 residues. Looked up from germline, CDR1 is SGHTA and CDR2 is FQGNSA. CDR3 coding DNA: TGTGCCAGCAGCTTAGCGCCCCCGGACTTC. Protein: CASSLAPPDF.

The chain combines TRBV27 with TRBJ2-7; D is perhaps TRBD2 (6 bases). V shed 2 bases and J shed 4 bases, with 12 bases lying between them. The CDR3 sequence is 14 residues long. Germline CDR1 is MNHEY and CDR2 is SMNVEV (reference sequence). CDR3 in amino acids: CASSLGGVSYEQYF. The CDR3 DNA follows: TGTGCCAGCAGTTTAGGCGGGGTTAGTTACGAGCAGTACTTC.

This sequence joins TRBV28 and TRBJ2-7; D is uncertain. The V gene lost 3 bases and the J gene lost 2 bases, with 8 bases spanning the gap. Per germline, CDR1 MDHEN and CDR2 SYDVKM. This CDR3 region has 13 residues. CDR3 nucleotide sequence: TGTGCCAGCAGTTTCGACTCCACCTACGAGCAGTACTTC. Translating it yields CASSFDSTYEQYF. The entire variable domain, with the rest obtained from reference TRBV28 and TRBJ2-7, is as follows: DVKVTQSSRYLVKRTGEKVFLECVQDMDHENMFWYRQDPGLGLRLIYFSYDVKMKEKGDIPEGYSVSREKKERFSLILESASTNQTSMYLCASSFDSTYEQYFGPGTRLTVT.

This clone showed up just once. The chain is built from TRBV4-2 and TRBJ2-7; D unclear. The V end lost 0 bases, the J end lost 1 base, and 7 bases lay between the germline ends. This CDR3 is 14 amino acids long. Per germline, CDR1 LGHNA and CDR2 YNFKEQ. The CDR3 coding sequence is TGTGCCAGCAGCCAAGATTACCAGTCCTACGAGCAGTACTTC. Translating gives CASSQDYQSYEQYF.

The chain carries TRBV7-3 and TRBJ2-4; tentative D call: TRBD2 (7 bases). The CDR3 covers 16 residues. Germline assignment: CDR1 SGHTA and CDR2 FQGTGA. Trimming stripped 1 base from V and 2 bases from J, with 12 bases between. The CDR3: CASSLIPGGPKNIQYF. The CDR3 region has the DNA TGTGCCAGCAGCTTAATCCCGGGGGGCCCCAAAAACATTCAGTACTTC.

The chain joins TRBV19 to TRBJ2-2; D is unclear. Germline loops: CDR1 LNHDA, CDR2 SQIVND (reference sequence). The CDR3 is 17 amino acids. Trimming stripped 1 base from V and 6 bases from J, with 18 bases between. CDR3 loop: CASSIARPAVISGELFF. CDR3 bases: TGTGCCAGTAGTATAGCTCGACCGGCGGTAATTTCCGGGGAGCTGTTTTTT. The full variable domain, its missing parts supplied by reference TRBV19 and TRBJ2-2, is DGGITQSPKYLFRKEGQNVTLSCEQNLNHDAMYWYRQDPGQGLRLIYYSQIVNDFQKGDIAEGYSVSREKKESFPLTVTSAQKNPTAFYLCASSIARPAVISGELFFGEGSRLTVL.

The V gene is TRBV10-3, the J gene TRBJ1-3; tentative D call: TRBD1 (5 bases). CDR3 length: 16 amino acids. Germline V lookup: CDR1 ENHRY, CDR2 SYGVKD. Trimming cost V 2 bases and J 0 bases, with 11 bases left between them. The CDR3 coding sequence is TGTGCCATCAGTGAGGGGGGGGGAAACTCTGGAAACACCATATATTTT. Residues: CAISEGGGNSGNTIYF.

The CDR3 DNA reads TGTGCCAGCAGCAAAAGGAACGGGGGTGCACAAGAGACCCAGTACTTC. Its protein product is CASSKRNGGAQETQYF. This sequence joins TRBV21-1 and TRBJ2-5; the table's TRBD2 call for D was not verified on the DNA. TRBV21-1 is marked as a pseudogene. This CDR3 spans 16 amino acids.

This chain links TRBV5-1 with TRBJ2-3, with D perhaps matching TRBD2 (7 bases). V was pared by 3 bases and J by 7 bases, with 18 bases between. The CDR3 totals 15 residues. Germline CDR1 reads SGHRS; CDR2 reads YFSETQ. The DNA for the CDR3 is TGCGCCAGCAGCTCGCGAGGGGGGGCCGAAAATACGCAGTATTTT. It translates to CASSSRGGAENTQYF.

As concerns this clone: At one of its ends the junction is not consistent with the germline gene, which may arise from a read error. The J gene is TRBJ2-5, the V gene TRBV5-4; D is perhaps TRBD1 (5 bases). The CDR3 is 15 residues long. The germline gives CDR1 SGHNT, CDR2 YYREEE (reference sequence). CDR3 in DNA: TGCGCCAGCAGCTTGGCGACTCAGGGATCTGAGACCCAGTACTTC. Its translation: CASSLATQGSETQYF.